This paragraph reports one T cell receptor (beta chain). Someone with COVID-19 had been met by exposed participants within 2 weeks before study entry. The data derive from a study of blood T cell repertoires in COVID-19. Germline-derived CDR1 and CDR2 are SGHRS and YFSETQ. The CDR3 covers 14 residues. Trimming took off 4 bases at V and 1 base at J, with 11 bases between the two ends. Authors' methods: Amplifying reference gene primers gave estimates of nucleated cell counts. Only in-frame clones appear in the TCRdb table, and some are missing; sequencing was by immunoSEQ multiplex PCR. V, J and clone size are those of that table, while D and trimming were read from the DNA. The sample contains a few hundred thousand clones, 70% to 90% of which appear only once.

This sequence originates from a woman aged 30 to 39 who had been exposed to COVID-19. The sample consisted of PBMCs or T cells enriched from blood (not recorded which). The chain has TRBV5-1 and TRBJ1-1, with a possible D match to TRBD1 (5 bases). The CDR3 DNA reads as TGCGCCAGCAGCCCCTCCGGGGGGAACACTGAAGCTTTCTTT. The encoded protein is CASSPSGGNTEAFF. Full variable domain (outside the CDR3, taken from reference TRBV5-1 and TRBJ1-1): KAGVTQTPRYLIKTRGQQVTLSCSPISGHRSVSWYQQTPGQGLQFLFEYFSETQRNKGNFPGRFSGRQFSNSRSEMNVSTLELGDSALYLCASSPSGGNTEAFFGQGTRLTVV.